This T cell receptor (beta chain) is drawn from a study of blood T cell repertoires in COVID-19 (dated by TCRdb to about 2020). Context from the whole study: The collaborator samples originated in the United States, Italy and Spain and spanned the acute and convalescent phases of COVID-19. The material from the prospective study consisted of cDNA or gDNA derived from T cells, B-cell-depleted T cells, or PBMCs. Deeply sampled blood TCRbeta repertoires from subjects exposed to, actively infected with, or recovered from COVID-19 were included in the dataset. The repertoires were made available in a free public database intended to serve as a resource for research on the immune response to SARS-CoV-2. Samples came from the ongoing ImmuneRACE study (first 160 participants) plus 1,254 subjects from 6 global collaborators. Nearly every sample came with metadata listing a de-identified subject ID, COVID-19 status, age in years and sex. Where available, HLA class I and class II types were obtained from metadata supplied by the sample provider rather than from assay-based typing.

V is cut back by 3 bases and J by 2 bases, with 5 bases in the junction unmatched. The CDR3 covers 15 residues, taking in both the cysteine and the phenylalanine. The DNA shown is the 45-base CDR3, in frame from base 1. According to the germline V gene, CDR1 reads ENHRY and CDR2 reads SYGVKD. A note on this clone: The antigen it recognizes is unknown. It has no much larger one-base neighbor in the sample; base qualities were not kept.

Broad study findings and their caveats: Clinical and demographic metadata were provided uncurated, with the amount varying by source and participant.

Participants in the prospective study were aged roughly 18 to 90 years, lived in 20 to 25 United States geographic areas, and enrolled through a virtual design. In the prospective study, cohorts were assigned on the basis of participant-reported clinical history obtained from a screening survey and a study questionnaire. Mobile phlebotomists in the prospective study collected whole blood, serum and a nasopharyngeal or oropharyngeal swab from every participant. Prospective study participants could optionally give additional blood draws and questionnaires over an approximately two-month period. Before DNA extraction, blood samples from the prospective study were shipped at room temperature or frozen. The immunoSEQ Assay, a bias-controlled multiplex PCR, was used to amplify TCRbeta CDR3 regions from genomic DNA. Turning to the authors' computational methods: Nucleated cell counts per sample were estimated from amplification of reference gene primers within the assay. To quantify the absolute abundance of each unique TCRbeta CDR3 rearrangement, sequence reads were collapsed and filtered. For each sample, productive Simpson clonality was calculated as the square root of Simpson's diversity index over productive rearrangements. Not all clones reach the TCRdb copy of this immuneACCESS table, which keeps in-frame sequences only. Checked studies attribute under half of the gap to unresolved V genes and leave the rest unexplained. D and trimming come from the DNA, and the V and J calls and clone size come from that table. This sample has roughly 430,000 clones in its table, and 88% of those were observed once. The ten largest clones capture about 2.1% of the sample.

The specimen was PBMCs or T cells enriched from blood (not recorded which). The clonotype comes from a woman in her forties with acute COVID-19. The rearrangement combines TRBV10-3 with TRBJ1-2; TRBD1 lines up with 8 middle nucleotides. The DNA sequence reads TGTGCCATCAGTGACGGACAGGGCCTCAACTATGGCTACACCTTC. Translated, it gives CAISDGQGLNYGYTF.